The 21 T cell receptor beta chains below all came from one sample that was sequenced in a study of molecular identifiers for immune sequencing clone quantification. Via MiXCR, TCRdb re-called the PCR reads, giving one row per CDR3 protein. Seen here are roughly 320,000 distinct CDR3 sequences, about 23% observed once, and the top ten hold around 0.74%. Sequences were obtained from naive CD8+ T cells from blood, with Jurkat cell RNA spiked in. Subset: FACS-sorted CD8+CD4-CCR7+CD45RA+ naive T cells. These receptors were collected from a human donor in good health. Some libraries in this study had Jurkat cell RNA spiked in.

A word on this clonotype: This sequence may be a read error, since a much larger clone differs from it by one base. The rearrangement links TRBV4-1 to TRBJ1-5; D gene ambiguous. Germline CDR1 is MGHRA and CDR2 is YSYEKL. The CDR3 is made up of 13 amino acids. Trimming shortened V by 1 base and J by 6 bases, and 7 bases separated the two germline ends. The CDR3 DNA reads as TGCGCCAGCAGCCAAGGAGAGAGTCAGCCCCAGCATTTT. It codes for CASSQGESQPQHF.

This clonotype was recorded many times. The chain couples TRBV5-1 to TRBJ2-3; TRBD1 aligns across 10 bases. The CDR3 extends over 17 amino acids. Per the germline V gene, CDR1 is SGHRS and CDR2 is YFSETQ. After removal of 4 bases from V and 2 bases from J, the junction contained 10 bases not matched to a gene. CDR3 DNA: TGCGCCAGCAGCCCCCTGACAGGGGGCGAGGTCACAGATACGCAGTATTTT. It translates to CASSPLTGGEVTDTQYF.

As for this clonotype: One end of the junction fails to match germline, which may point to a read error. The chain joins TRBV11-2 to TRBJ2-7; D remains unclear. There are 13 residues in the CDR3. Germline loops: CDR1 SGHAT, CDR2 FQNNGV. CDR3 in DNA: TGTGCCAGCAGCTTAAGTCCGGGCTACGAGCAGCACTTC. Translation: CASSLSPGYEQHF.

This clonotype was recorded a few times. The gene calls are TRBV7-9 and TRBJ2-3, with a possible D match to TRBD2 (6 bases). Between the trimmed V and J ends, which lost 1 base and 0 bases, there was a span of 11 bases. The CDR3 consists of 16 residues. Germline assignment: CDR1 SEHNR and CDR2 FQNEAQ (reference sequence). CDR3 sequence (DNA): TGTGCCAGCAGCTTAGTTGCGGACTACAGCACAGATACGCAGTATTTT. Protein sequence: CASSLVADYSTDTQYF.

Concerning this clonotype: Sequence at one end of the junction differs from germline and may be a read error. The chain links TRBV11-2 to TRBJ2-5; D possibly uses TRBD1 or TRBD2 (6 bases each). The CDR3 has 16 amino acids. CDR1 SGHAT and CDR2 FQNNGV come from the germline V gene. Here the CDR3 reads CVSSSGGQGILKTQYF. In DNA, the CDR3 is TGTGTCAGCAGCTCTGGGGGGCAGGGGATCCTCAAGACCCAGTACTTC.

This clonotype came up a few times. J is TRBJ2-7 and V is TRBV20-1; perhaps TRBD2 as D (6 bases). The V end was cut by 0 bases, the J end by 0 bases, with 15 bases between. This CDR3 has 16 residues. Germline CDR1 reads DFQATT; CDR2 reads SNEGSKA (reference sequence). The CDR3 sequence is CSARDPERRGSYEQYF. The DNA for the CDR3 is TGCAGTGCTAGAGATCCTGAGAGGCGGGGCTCCTACGAGCAGTACTTC.

A word on this clonotype: A read error may be the cause here, since a much bigger clone is one base away. This chain connects TRBV7-9 to TRBJ1-1; no reliable D call. This CDR3 spans 12 amino acids. V lost 5 bases, J lost 3 bases, and 7 bases lay in between. The germline CDR1 and CDR2 sequences are SEHNR and FQNEAQ (reference sequence). The CDR3 DNA reads TGTGCCAGCAGCAAACAAGACACTGAAGCTTTCTTT. Residues: CASSKQDTEAFF.

This clonotype was counted at least ten times. This chain joins TRBV4-3 and TRBJ2-3, with D possibly matching TRBD1 (6 bases). V was pared by 0 bases and J by 1 base, with 8 bases between. The CDR3 extends over 15 amino acids. CDR1 and CDR2 from the germline V gene are LGHNA and YSLEER. The chain's CDR3 is CASSQDRQGTDTQYF. For the CDR3, the DNA is TGCGCCAGCAGCCAAGACCGACAGGGCACAGATACGCAGTATTTT.

With respect to this clonotype: This clone may be a read error of a much larger clone one base away. The chain is built from TRBV4-3 and TRBJ2-7; perhaps D is TRBD1 or TRBD2 (5 bases each). This CDR3 has 14 residues. CDR1 and CDR2 (germline): LGHNA, YSLEER. The CDR3 nucleotides read TGCGCCAGCAGCCCCGGGACCCACGACTACGAGCAGCACTTC. This sequence encodes CASSPGTHDYEQHF.

Ten or more counts support this clonotype. A junction end diverges from the germline sequence, so it may reflect a read error. The genes are TRBV6-5 and TRBJ2-2, with unresolved D. CDR1 and CDR2 from the germline V gene are MNHEY and SVGAGI. The CDR3 totals 13 residues. CDR3 loop: CASSYPSTEELFF. The CDR3 nucleotides are TGTGCCAGCAGTTACCCGTCGACCGAGGAGCTGTTTTTT.

The rearrangement joins TRBV4-3 to TRBJ2-3; TRBD2 matches at 7 bases. Germline CDR1 LGHNA, CDR2 YSLEER. CDR3 length equals 15 residues. J was trimmed by 5 bases and V by 0 bases; bases with no gene match: 5. The CDR3 reads CASSQDLRGLDTQYF. The CDR3 DNA reads as TGCGCCAGCAGCCAAGACTTGCGGGGGTTAGATACGCAGTATTTT.

This clonotype was counted many times. The CDR3 here is CACSAWGGPPEAFF. The DNA of the CDR3 is TGTGCCTGCTCCGCGTGGGGGGGACCCCCTGAAGCTTTCTTT. V and J are TRBV30 and TRBJ1-1; D might be TRBD1 (5 bases). The ends were cut back, 6 bases at V and 6 bases at J, with 20 bases in the middle. The CDR3 has 14 amino acids. CDR1 and CDR2 from the germline V gene are GTSNPN and SVGIG (reference sequence).

V gene TRBV2 combines with J gene TRBJ2-5; 9 bases match TRBD2. Germline V gene lookup returns CDR1 SNHLY and CDR2 FYNNEI. The CDR3 has 16 residues. V lost 7 bases to trimming and J lost 6 bases; unmatched junction nucleotides: 15. The CDR3 DNA reads TGTGCCAGCATGTATGGCGGGGGGGCTTTCGGAAAGACCCAGTACTTC. This gives the protein CASMYGGGAFGKTQYF.

This clonotype came up many times. The chain employs TRBV9 and TRBJ2-3, with D possibly TRBD2 on 6 matching bases. The CDR3 runs to 14 residues. V was pared by 0 bases and J by 5 bases, with 10 bases between. Germline V lookup: CDR1 SGDLS, CDR2 YYNGEE. CDR3 coding DNA: TGTGCCAGCAGCGTAGGAGTGGGGGGAGATACGCAGTATTTT. Translation: CASSVGVGGDTQYF.

This clonotype was counted ten times or more. The chain employs TRBV4-1 and TRBJ2-3, with 7 bases identical to TRBD2. CDR3 length: 15 amino acids. The V and J ends lost 0 bases and 6 bases, in that order; junction bases with no gene match: 6. Germline V gives CDR1 MGHRA, CDR2 YSYEKL. This chain's CDR3 is CASSQDAGVPDTQYF. The CDR3 bases are TGCGCCAGCAGCCAAGATGCGGGAGTACCTGATACGCAGTATTTT.

This clonotype was recorded many times. The chain recombines TRBV7-2 with TRBJ2-3, with 7 bases fitting TRBD2. Germline V lookup: CDR1 SGHTA, CDR2 FQGNSA. This CDR3 spans 15 amino acids. Trimming at V came to 1 base and at J to 6 bases, leaving 7 bases not matched to a gene. CDR3 in amino acids: CASSLVPRGTDTQYF. Here the CDR3 DNA reads TGTGCCAGCAGCTTAGTTCCGCGGGGGACCGATACGCAGTATTTT.

Ten or more counts support this clonotype. This chain links TRBV28 with TRBJ1-5; D unresolved. This CDR3 region has 15 residues. V lost 6 bases and J lost 2, with 14 bases in between. Germline CDR1 is MDHEN and CDR2 is SYDVKM. CDR3 region: CASSPVGLGNQPQHF. The DNA of the CDR3 is TGTGCCAGCAGCCCCGTTGGGTTAGGCAATCAGCCCCAGCATTTT.

A remark on this clonotype: This may come from a read error, since a much larger clone is one base off. This chain links TRBV20-1 with TRBJ2-3, with D possibly matching TRBD2 (5 bases). Germline-derived CDR1 and CDR2 are DFQATT and SNEGSKA (reference sequence). The CDR3 length is 14 residues. CDR3 nucleotide sequence: TGCAGTGCTAGAGGTCCGGGGTGGGCAGATACGCTGTATTTT. Translation gives CSARGPGWADTLYF.

This clonotype was seen ten or more times. The chain links TRBV28 to TRBJ2-6, with a possible D match to TRBD1 (5 bases). The CDR3 consists of 13 residues. V lost 3 bases, J lost 6 bases, and 6 bases lay in between. CDR1 MDHEN and CDR2 SYDVKM come from the germline V gene. The CDR3 protein is CASSFGQANVLTF. The CDR3 nucleotides read TGTGCCAGCAGTTTTGGACAGGCCAACGTCCTGACTTTC. Combining the CDR3 with reference TRBV28 and TRBJ2-6 gives the whole variable domain DVKVTQSSRYLVKRTGEKVFLECVQDMDHENMFWYRQDPGLGLRLIYFSYDVKMKEKGDIPEGYSVSREKKERFSLILESASTNQTSMYLCASSFGQANVLTFGAGSRLTVL.

As to this clonotype: In this CDR3 the conserved last residue, phenylalanine or tryptophan, is missing, so a read error is likely. This chain links TRBV2 with TRBJ1-1; D ambiguous. The V end lost 8 bases, the J end lost 11 bases, and 12 bases lay between the germline ends. Germline lookup yields CDR1 SNHLY and CDR2 FYNNEI. CDR3 length: 10 amino acids. The CDR3 region has the DNA TGTGCCAGCCACGGTGGTGACGCTTTCTAT. Protein: CASHGGDAFY.

The chain employs TRBV6-6 and TRBJ1-2; a weak D match, TRBD1 (6 bases). The germline CDR1 and CDR2 sequences are MNHNY and SVGAGI (reference sequence). The CDR3 runs to 18 residues. The ends were cut back, 1 base at V and 1 base at J, with 19 bases in the middle. Here the CDR3 reads CASSYLNGWTELNYGYTF. The CDR3 region has the DNA TGTGCCAGCAGTTACTTGAACGGTTGGACAGAGCTTAACTATGGCTACACCTTC.